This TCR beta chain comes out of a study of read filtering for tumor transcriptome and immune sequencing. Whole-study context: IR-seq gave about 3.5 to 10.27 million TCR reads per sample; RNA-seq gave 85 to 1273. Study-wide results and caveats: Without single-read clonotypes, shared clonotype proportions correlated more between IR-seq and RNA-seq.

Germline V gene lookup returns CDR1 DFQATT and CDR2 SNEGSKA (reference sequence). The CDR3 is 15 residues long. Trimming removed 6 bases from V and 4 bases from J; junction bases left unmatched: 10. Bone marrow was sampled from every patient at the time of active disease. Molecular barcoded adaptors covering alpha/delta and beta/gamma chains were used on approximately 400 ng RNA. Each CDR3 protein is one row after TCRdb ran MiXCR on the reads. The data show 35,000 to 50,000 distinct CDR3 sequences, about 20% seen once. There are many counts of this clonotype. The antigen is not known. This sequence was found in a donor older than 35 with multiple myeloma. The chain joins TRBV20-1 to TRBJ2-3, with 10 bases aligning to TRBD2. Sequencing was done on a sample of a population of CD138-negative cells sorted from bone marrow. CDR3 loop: CSASGTSEVADTQYF. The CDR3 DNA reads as TGCAGTGCCAGTGGGACTAGCGAAGTGGCAGATACGCAGTATTTT.